The 13 T cell receptor beta chains below were found in one sample sequenced in a study of blood T cell repertoires in COVID-19. This table comes from immunoSEQ multiplex PCR, and its TCRdb copy is limited to in-frame clones, with some not included. The sample shows more than 150,000 clones, approximately 87% of them seen only once. Sequencing was done on a sample of peripheral blood. The receptors stem from a young woman who had recovered from COVID-19.

This chain's CDR3 is CASKRLASAPETQYF. CDR3 in DNA: TGTGCCAGCAAAAGACTAGCCTCCGCCCCAGAGACCCAGTACTTC. This chain links TRBV2 with TRBJ2-5; 7 positions agree with TRBD2. The CDR3 has 15 amino acids. The germline V gene has CDR1 SNHLY and CDR2 FYNNEI. With V trimmed by 7 bases and J by 4 bases, 12 bases remained unmatched.

The rearrangement uses TRBV9 and TRBJ2-1; weak D call: TRBD2 (6 bases). Deletions cut 4 bases from V and 6 bases from J, with 17 bases between. The CDR3 runs 15 residues. Germline values: CDR1 SGDLS, CDR2 YYNGEE. The CDR3: CASSPLAARGNEQFF. The CDR3 coding sequence is TGTGCCAGCAGCCCCTTAGCGGCACGGGGCAATGAGCAGTTCTTC. The complete variable domain, with remaining parts taken from reference TRBV9 and TRBJ2-1, reads DSGVTQTPKHLITATGQRVTLRCSPRSGDLSVYWYQQSLDQGLQFLIQYYNGEERAKGNILERFSAQQFPDLHSELNLSSLELGDSALYFCASSPLAARGNEQFFGPGTRLTVL.

The J gene is TRBJ1-6, the V gene TRBV18; 7 bases fit TRBD1. The germline V gene encodes CDR1 KGHSH and CDR2 LQKENI. This CDR3 has 16 residues. The V and J ends lost 5 bases and 5 bases, in that order; junction bases with no gene match: 9. CDR3 residues: CASSSSQGYDNSPLHF. The CDR3 coding sequence is TGTGCCAGCTCATCTTCACAGGGGTACGATAATTCACCCCTCCACTTT.

V gene TRBV7-2 combines with J gene TRBJ2-1; a possible D gene is TRBD2 (6 bases). Per germline, CDR1 SGHTA and CDR2 FQGNSA. The CDR3 is made up of 16 amino acids. Between the trimmed V and J ends, which lost 4 bases and 3 bases, there was a span of 16 bases. The chain's CDR3 is CASSSAGQGGYNEQFF. The CDR3 DNA sequence: TGTGCCAGCAGCTCCGCGGGGCAGGGAGGCTACAATGAGCAGTTCTTC.

The table lists this clone with a count of one. The chain uses TRBV7-9 and TRBJ2-7; D is ambiguous. Per the germline V gene, CDR1 is SEHNR and CDR2 is FQNEAQ (reference sequence). Trimming shortened V by 3 bases and J by 9 bases, and 9 bases separated the two germline ends. The CDR3 is made up of 11 amino acids. The CDR3 loop reads CASSFAQTQYF. Here the CDR3 DNA reads TGTGCCAGCAGCTTTGCACAGACGCAGTACTTC.

This clone appeared many times. This chain uses TRBV10-3 with TRBJ2-1; 11 bases are shared with TRBD2. Germline CDR1 and CDR2: ENHRY and SYGVKD. The CDR3 consists of 15 residues. V was clipped by 5 bases and J by 8 bases; unmatched bases: 8. CDR3 sequence: CAISKLAGVRDEQFF. DNA of the CDR3: TGTGCCATCAGTAAACTAGCGGGAGTTCGCGATGAGCAGTTCTTC.

The V and J genes are TRBV6-5 and TRBJ1-1; possible D gene TRBD1, 6 bases. The CDR3 is made up of 15 amino acids. The germline V gene encodes CDR1 MNHEY and CDR2 SVGAGI. Trimming removed 6 bases from V and 0 bases from J, with 14 bases in between. CDR3 in DNA: TGTGCCAGCAGCCGTTATGGACAGATGAACACTGAAGCTTTCTTT. It encodes CASSRYGQMNTEAFF.

V is TRBV7-2 and J is TRBJ1-6, with D perhaps TRBD1 (6 bases). The CDR3 loop spans 19 amino acids. Germline CDR1 is SGHTA and CDR2 is FQGNSA. Trimming left V 2 bases short and J 7 bases short, with 24 bases between. The CDR3 DNA is TGTGCCAGCAGCTTACAGCCCGGGGGGGGTCGCAGGGGAAATTCACCCCTCCACTTT. Translating gives CASSLQPGGGRRGNSPLHF.

This clone was seen a handful of times. Other DNA sequences in this specimen translate into the identical CDR3. This chain joins TRBV4-3 and TRBJ1-1, with a weak D call TRBD1 (5 bases). Trimming took 0 bases from V and 6 from J, leaving 8 bases between them. Germline V gene data show CDR1 as LGHNA and CDR2 as YSLEER. This CDR3 comprises 13 residues. The CDR3 sequence is CASSQDRGAEAFF. CDR3 bases: TGCGCCAGCAGCCAAGATCGGGGGGCTGAAGCTTTCTTT.

This chain connects TRBV25-1 to TRBJ2-4, with TRBD2 matching over 10 bases. Germline values: CDR1 MGHDK, CDR2 SYGVNS. CDR3 length: 17 residues. V lost 3 bases and J lost 0; bases outside the gene matches: 5. CDR3 coding DNA: TGTGCCAGCAGTGAGGCTAGCGGGAGAATAGCCAAAAACATTCAGTACTTC. Residues: CASSEASGRIAKNIQYF.

V gene TRBV3-1 (or the pseudogene TRBV3-2) combines with J gene TRBJ2-3; 10 nucleotides line up with TRBD2. The CDR3 is 16 residues long. CDR1 and CDR2 (germline): LGHDT, YNNKEL (reference sequence). The V and J ends lost 5 bases and 2 bases, in that order; junction bases with no gene match: 7. The CDR3 loop reads CASSYRTSGNTDTQYF. The CDR3 bases are TGTGCCAGCAGCTACCGGACTAGCGGAAACACAGATACGCAGTATTTT.

The gene calls are TRBV6-5 and TRBJ2-1, with a tentative D call TRBD1 (5 bases). V was cut by 0 bases and J by 10 bases, with 10 bases left in between. Germline V CDR1 and CDR2: MNHEY, SVGAGI. The CDR3 runs 13 residues. This chain's CDR3 is CASSYSMQGEQFF. CDR3 bases: TGTGCCAGCAGTTACTCCATGCAGGGAGAGCAGTTCTTC.

The CDR3 coding sequence is TGCAGCGTTTTGCCAACCACCCCCGGGGAGCAGTACTTC. It is translated as CSVLPTTPGEQYF. V is TRBV29-1 and J is TRBJ2-7; D not certain. CDR1 is SQVTM and CDR2 is ANQGSEA in the germline V gene. V gave up 5 bases and J gave up 7 bases, with 18 bases separating them. The CDR3 spans 13 residues.